These 20 T cell receptor beta chains were sequenced from one sample in a study of CD8 T cells in Susac syndrome. RNA amounts of about 0.45 to 1 ug underwent reverse transcription with random hexamers. One entry per CDR3 protein, called by TCRdb with MiXCR from the immunoSEQ multiplex PCR reads. The sample contains fewer than 200,000 distinct CDR3 sequences, 85% to 95% of which appear only once. The sequencing input was CD4+ T cells from PBMCs. These receptors all stem from a human donor in good health.

Concerning this clonotype itself: At one boundary the junction diverges from the germline segment, which might be a read error. The chain has TRBV9 and TRBJ1-1, with D perhaps matching TRBD1 (6 bases). Germline CDR1 and CDR2: SGDLS and YYNGEE. CDR3 length equals 16 residues. CDR3 in DNA: TGTGCCAGCAGCGTAGGGATGGACAGAGTGAACACTAAAGCTTTCTTT. This codes for CASSVGMDRVNTKAFF.

This clonotype occurred a few times. V and J are TRBV20-1 and TRBJ2-5, with 11 bases identical to TRBD2. With 5 bases clipped from V and 5 bases from J, the junction kept 10 bases outside the gene matches. The CDR3 consists of 15 residues. Germline assignment: CDR1 DFQATT and CDR2 SNEGSKA (reference sequence). The CDR3 region has the DNA TGCAGTGCTCCCGGGACTAGCGGTAGTTGGGAGACCCAGTACTTC. Its translation: CSAPGTSGSWETQYF.

This chain links TRBV9 with TRBJ2-1; unclear D gene. Germline V gene data show CDR1 as SGDLS and CDR2 as YYNGEE. The CDR3 consists of 15 residues. V was cut by 0 bases and J by 2 bases, with 9 bases left in between. The CDR3 loop reads CASSVVLGPYNEQFF. Written as DNA, the CDR3 is TGTGCCAGCAGCGTAGTTCTAGGGCCCTACAATGAGCAGTTCTTC.

This rearrangement joins TRBV6-5 to TRBJ2-7; 12 positions agree with TRBD1. From germline, CDR1 is MNHEY and CDR2 SVGAGI. V trimming: 6 bases; J trimming: 6 bases; junction bases outside the gene matches: 6. The CDR3 has 14 amino acids. CDR3 DNA: TGTGCCAGCAGAACCGGGACAGGGGGCTTCGAGCAGTACTTC. Protein product: CASRTGTGGFEQYF.

The V and J genes are TRBV14 and TRBJ2-7, with D possibly called TRBD1 or TRBD2 (5 bases each). The V gene's germline CDR1 is SGHDN and CDR2 FVKESK. V lost 3 bases and J 6 bases, leaving 9 bases between the germline ends. This CDR3 has 12 residues. CDR3 nucleotide sequence: TGTGCCAGCAGCCAGGGGACCACCGAGCAGTACGTC. Translated: CASSQGTTEQYV.

The chain links TRBV28 to TRBJ1-5; 9 positions agree with TRBD1. The CDR3 runs 14 residues. V was pared by 7 bases and J by 6 bases, with 7 bases of the junction left unmatched. CDR1 and CDR2 from the germline V gene are MDHEN and SYDVKM. The CDR3 nucleotides read TGTGCCAGCATCCACAGGGGGCTATTTCAGCCCCAGCATTTT. Translation gives CASIHRGLFQPQHF.

The rearrangement links TRBV7-2 to TRBJ2-6; a weak D match, TRBD2 (5 bases). Germline V gene data show CDR1 as SGHTA and CDR2 as FQGNSA. This CDR3 contains 16 residues. V was cut by 1 base and J by 2 bases, with 9 bases left in between. This chain's CDR3 is CASSLGAVAGANVLTF. CDR3 bases: TGTGCCAGCAGCTTAGGAGCGGTTGCTGGGGCCAACGTCCTGACTTTC.

This chain uses TRBV29-1 with TRBJ2-3; D is possibly TRBD1 (5 bases). Germline values: CDR1 SQVTM, CDR2 ANQGSEA. There are 13 residues in the CDR3. The V and J ends lost 4 bases and 0 bases respectively, with 8 bases between them. This CDR3 is CSVGQTSTDTQYF. The CDR3 DNA is TGCAGCGTTGGACAGACTAGCACAGATACGCAGTATTTT.

This chain connects TRBV7-2 to TRBJ1-1, with D possibly TRBD1 on 6 matching bases. Per the germline V gene, CDR1 is SGHTA and CDR2 is FQGNSA. Between the trimmed V and J ends, which lost 5 bases and 4 bases, there was a span of 11 bases. This CDR3 contains 13 residues. The CDR3, as DNA: TGTGCCAGCAGCCCAAGGGGGGCCACTGAAGCTTTCTTT. Encoded protein: CASSPRGATEAFF.

V is TRBV18 and J is TRBJ2-7; 7 nucleotides match TRBD1. This CDR3 region has 12 residues. Germline-derived CDR1 and CDR2 are KGHSH and LQKENI. Germline trimming cut 6 bases from V and 6 bases from J; bases unmatched to any gene: 5. The CDR3: CASSLTGVEQYV. In DNA form, the CDR3 reads TGTGCCAGCTCGCTAACAGGGGTCGAGCAGTACGTC.

Only a few counts were recorded for this clonotype. The chain couples TRBV7-2 to TRBJ1-4; D remains unclear. The V and J ends lost 1 base and 4 bases respectively, with 7 bases between them. Germline V gene lookup returns CDR1 SGHTA and CDR2 FQGNSA. The CDR3 length is 14 residues. Here the CDR3 DNA reads TGTGCCAGCAGCTTAGGGCAGGTTAATGAAAAACTGTTTTTT. Translation: CASSLGQVNEKLFF.

This CDR3 reads CASGDLGAGELFF. CDR3 sequence (DNA): TGTGCCAGCGGGGATCTAGGGGCCGGGGAGCTGTTTTTT. The chain employs TRBV9 and TRBJ2-2; D is possibly TRBD1 (5 bases). This CDR3 comprises 13 residues. Germline V gene sequence: CDR1 SGDLS, CDR2 YYNGEE. V dropped 7 bases and J dropped 6 bases, with 13 bases sitting between them.

This clonotype was observed a single time. The chain has TRBV7-9 and TRBJ1-3; TRBD1 is a possible D gene (5 bases). Germline CDR1 is SEHNR and CDR2 is FQNEAQ (reference sequence). The V end was cut by 1 base, the J end by 0 bases, with 13 bases between. This CDR3 is 17 amino acids long. This chain's CDR3 is CASSLGEGQFSGNTIYF. Written as DNA, the CDR3 is TGTGCCAGCAGCTTAGGTGAGGGGCAGTTCTCTGGAAACACCATATATTTT.

The chain is built from TRBV29-1 and TRBJ1-1; D unresolved. The CDR3 consists of 12 residues. The germline V gene encodes CDR1 SQVTM and CDR2 ANQGSEA. V lost 6 bases and J lost 4, with 12 bases in between. The CDR3, as DNA: TGCAGCGTCCACCAGCACAGCACTGAAGCTTTCTTT. This sequence encodes CSVHQHSTEAFF.

CDR3 amino acids: CASSQESAHQPQHF. DNA for the CDR3: TGCGCCAGCAGCCAAGAATCAGCCCATCAGCCCCAGCATTTT. The chain carries TRBV4-1 and TRBJ1-5; D is undetermined. Germline assignment: CDR1 MGHRA and CDR2 YSYEKL. The CDR3 spans 14 residues. V lost 0 bases and J lost 5, with 8 bases in between.

This sequence joins TRBV7-2 and TRBJ2-1; possible D gene TRBD2, 5 bases. CDR3 size: 15 residues. Germline V gene data show CDR1 as SGHTA and CDR2 as FQGNSA. Trimming removed 1 base at V and 5 bases at J, with 12 bases between. As DNA, the CDR3 is TGTGCCAGCAGCTTAGAGAGCGGTCAGGACAATGAGCAGTTCTTC. Translated: CASSLESGQDNEQFF.

This chain joins TRBV5-1 and TRBJ2-5, with D possibly called TRBD1 or TRBD2 (6 bases each). The germline V gene has CDR1 SGHRS and CDR2 YFSETQ. The CDR3 runs 13 residues. V was trimmed by 6 bases and J by 5 bases, leaving 14 bases between them. In nucleotides, the CDR3 is TGCGCCAGCAAAAAGGGGGGCAAGGAGACCCAGTACTTC. Protein: CASKKGGKETQYF.

This sequence joins TRBV20-1 and TRBJ2-2; the match to TRBD2 covers 7 bases. The CDR3 is 15 residues long. The germline V gene has CDR1 DFQATT and CDR2 SNEGSKA (reference sequence). V shed 5 bases, J shed 0 bases, and the junction held 6 bases outside the gene matches. The chain's CDR3 is CSAGSSGPNTGELFF. In nucleotides, the CDR3 is TGCAGTGCTGGATCTAGCGGACCGAACACCGGGGAGCTGTTTTTT.

The CDR3: CAISEGGGMGTQYF. DNA of the CDR3: TGTGCCATCAGTGAAGGCGGGGGTATGGGGACCCAGTACTTC. The V gene is TRBV10-3, the J gene TRBJ2-5, with 7 bases that match TRBD2. V was pared by 3 bases and J by 7 bases, with 8 bases of the junction left unmatched. CDR3 length: 14 residues. Germline-derived CDR1 and CDR2 are ENHRY and SYGVKD.

The rearrangement uses TRBV5-1 and TRBJ2-7; D could derive from TRBD1 or TRBD2 (5 bases each). This CDR3 contains 15 residues. Germline values: CDR1 SGHRS, CDR2 YFSETQ. Trimming pared 4 bases from V and 0 bases from J, leaving 14 bases between. The CDR3 nucleotides read TGCGCCAGCAGCCCGGGACGGATAAGCTCCTACGAGCAGTACTTC. This encodes CASSPGRISSYEQYF.